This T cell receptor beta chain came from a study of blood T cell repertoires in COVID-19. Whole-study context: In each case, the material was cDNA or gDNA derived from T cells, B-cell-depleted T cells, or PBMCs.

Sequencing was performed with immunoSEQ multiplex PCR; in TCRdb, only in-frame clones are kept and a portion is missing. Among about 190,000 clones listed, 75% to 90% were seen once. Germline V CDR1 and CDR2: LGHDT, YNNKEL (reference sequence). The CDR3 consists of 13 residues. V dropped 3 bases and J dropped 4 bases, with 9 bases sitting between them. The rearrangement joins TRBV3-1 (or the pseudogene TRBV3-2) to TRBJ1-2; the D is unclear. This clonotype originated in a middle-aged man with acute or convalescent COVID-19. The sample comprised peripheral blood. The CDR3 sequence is CASSHGERYGYTF. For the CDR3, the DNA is TGTGCCAGCAGCCACGGGGAGCGCTATGGCTACACCTTC.